This note documents a single T cell receptor (beta chain) sequence. Germline CDR1 reads SGHRS; CDR2 reads YFSETQ. The CDR3 has 13 amino acids. The data stem from a study of T cell responses to AZD1222 COVID-19 vaccine. For the study at large: Second doses were pooled across both intervals (about 4 or about 12 weeks).

TCRdb's table, derived via immunoSEQ multiplex PCR, lists solely in-frame clones and lacks some. The sample gives about 88,000 clones, about 89% of which show up once; around 3.5% is in the top ten. This specimen was peripheral blood, taken on day 0 of AZD1222 vaccination. The source of this sequence is an adult in good health. The chain recombines TRBV5-1 with TRBJ2-3; 12 bases are shared with TRBD1. CDR3 amino acids: CVSGTGGAFTQYF. The DNA for the CDR3 is TGCGTATCCGGGACAGGGGGCGCTTTCACGCAGTATTTT. Complete variable domain (other parts from reference TRBV5-1 and TRBJ2-3): KAGVTQTPRYLIKTRGQQVTLSCSPISGHRSVSWYQQTPGQGLQFLFEYFSETQRNKGNFPGRFSGRQFSNSRSEMNVSTLELGDSALYLCVSGTGGAFTQYFGPGTRLTVL.